This T cell receptor (beta chain) was sequenced in a study of T cells in Graves' hyperthyroidism and ophthalmopathy. The wider study: Sampling of peripheral blood happened at initial diagnosis, prior to any treatment.

Graves' hyperthyroidism is called stable when ophthalmopathy does not progress within 18 months. Trimming removed 0 bases at V and 4 bases at J, with 7 bases between. This CDR3 is built from 13 residues. Per germline, CDR1 GTSNPN and CDR2 SVGIG (reference sequence). Ten or more counts support this clonotype. RNA transcripts served as the template for amplifying TCR beta CDR3 regions. Carried out on the TCR CDR3, a first-round RT-PCR used the HTBI primer set. TCRdb passed the multiplex PCR reads through MiXCR, listing each CDR3 protein once. The sample yields about half a million distinct CDR3 sequences, around 20% seen once.

This chain joins TRBV30 and TRBJ1-5; TRBD1 might be the D (5 bases). The receptor was derived from a man aged 18 to 35 with Graves' hyperthyroidism. Sequencing was done on a sample of blood. CDR3 in DNA: TGTGCCTGGAGTGTCAGGGCAAATCAGCCCCAGCATTTT. Translating gives CAWSVRANQPQHF.